This T cell receptor (beta chain) was observed in a study of post-analysis software for immune sequencing data. Study-wide background: As for disease course, relapsing-remitting, secondary progressive and progressive-relapsing multiple sclerosis were all included.

This clonotype was seen more than once but under ten times. Its antigen remains unidentified. TCR beta libraries were prepared from cDNA with unique molecular identifiers. Input amounts of 1 to 10 million T cells were used. These gave roughly 0.5 million cDNA molecules, so each molecule approximated one T cell. TCRdb redid the calling of the PCR reads with MiXCR, one entry per CDR3 protein. This repertoire shows some 700,000 distinct CDR3 sequences, around 64% found once; its top ten account for roughly 10%. V was trimmed by 0 bases and J by 6 bases, leaving 19 bases between them. CDR1 is SEHNR and CDR2 is FQNEAQ in the germline V gene (reference sequence). The CDR3 sequence is 17 residues long. General study points: Samples prepared in the same batch strongly co-clustered by F measure. Patients used roughly five TRBV segments, including TRBV5-6, TRBV5-1 and TRBV20-1, more often than controls. For normalized Chao1 diversity, multiple sclerosis patients scored significantly lower than controls did.

The receptor was derived from a girl aged 2-15 years with multiple sclerosis. The specimen sequenced was blood. The rearrangement uses TRBV7-9 and TRBJ2-3; perhaps TRBD2 as D (6 bases). CDR3 sequence (DNA): TGTGCCAGCAGCTTAGCGCTACGGGAGCCCAACATGGATACGCAGTATTTT. It specifies CASSLALREPNMDTQYF.